This T cell receptor (beta chain) was identified during a study of neurological immune-mediated disorders. Synthesis of cDNA was accomplished via 5'RACE employing 10-nucleotide random UMIs. One entry per CDR3 protein, called by TCRdb with MiXCR from the 5' RACE reads. The sample has tens of thousands of distinct CDR3 sequences, 3.7% seen once. This clonotype was picked up many times. CDR1 and CDR2 from the germline V gene are DFQATT and SNEGSKA (reference sequence). The length of the CDR3 is 14 residues. The ends lost 6 bases at V and 4 bases at J; junction bases unmatched: 8. The chain combines TRBV20-1 with TRBJ2-3, with 9 bases lining up with TRBD2. Source material: PBMCs. The receptor was derived from a woman aged 45-60 years with multiple sclerosis. Written as DNA, the CDR3 is TGCAGTGCCCAGGGGGGACTAGCAGCAGATACGCAGTATTTT. It encodes CSAQGGLAADTQYF.